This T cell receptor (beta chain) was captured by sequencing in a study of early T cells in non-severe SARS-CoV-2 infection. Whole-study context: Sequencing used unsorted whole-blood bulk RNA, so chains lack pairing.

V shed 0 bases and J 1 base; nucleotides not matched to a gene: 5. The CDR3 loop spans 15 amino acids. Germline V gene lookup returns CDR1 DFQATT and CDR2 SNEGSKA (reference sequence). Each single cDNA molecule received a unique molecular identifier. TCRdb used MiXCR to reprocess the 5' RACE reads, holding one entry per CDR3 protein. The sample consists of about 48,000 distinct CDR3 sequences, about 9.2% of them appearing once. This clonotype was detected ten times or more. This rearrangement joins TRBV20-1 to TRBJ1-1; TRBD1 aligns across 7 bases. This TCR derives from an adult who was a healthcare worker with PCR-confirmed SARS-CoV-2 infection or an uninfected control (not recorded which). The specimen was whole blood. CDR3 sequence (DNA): TGCAGTGCTAGAGACGCCGGGACAGCGAACACTGAAGCTTTCTTT. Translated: CSARDAGTANTEAFF.